This T cell receptor beta chain was captured in a study of OX40 agonist ivuxolimab in advanced cancers. Germline-derived CDR1 and CDR2 are MGHRA and YSYEKL. CDR3 size: 16 residues. J was trimmed by 10 bases and V by 1 base; bases with no gene match: 7. Sequencing used immunoSEQ multiplex PCR; TCRdb keeps in-frame clones, though not all of them. This sample has around 1,700 clones; more than 60% occur once, and the top ten carry 37%. The source was CD4+ or CD8+ T cells sorted from blood, collected in a trial of the OX40 agonist ivuxolimab. The sequence derives from an adult with an advanced solid tumor such as melanoma, head and neck, liver or kidney cancer. V gene TRBV4-1 combines with J gene TRBJ2-1; 13 nucleotides agree with TRBD2. CDR3 sequence (DNA): TGCGCCAGCAGCCAAGCGACTAGCGGGGGGACTTGGGAGCAGTTCTTC. It translates to CASSQATSGGTWEQFF.